Listed below are T cell receptor beta chains from one sample, sequenced in a study of blood T cell repertoires in COVID-19. Libraries were prepared by immunoSEQ multiplex PCR; TCRdb keeps only in-frame clonotypes and omits some of them. Of around 260,000 clones listed, 70% to 90% were seen once; the top ten hold approximately 4.2%. Material: PBMCs or T cells enriched from blood (not recorded which). All receptors come from a woman in her 30s who had recovered from COVID-19. The CDR3 runs from the conserved cysteine through the conserved F or W. D genes are given only for firm matches. Clone size is stated in some rows and not others, as once, few, many or a class when expanded.

TRBJ1-5,once,TRBV27,TRBD1,TGTGCCAGCAGTTTGGGGACAGGGCACGGTCAGCCCCAGCATTTT,CASSLGTGHGQPQHF
TRBJ2-1,few,TRBV4-2,NA,TGTGCCAGCAGCCAACCCCCAGTAGCCAATGAGCAGTTCTTC,CASSQPPVANEQFF
TRBJ1-1,few,TRBV9,NA,TGTGCCAGCAGCGTAGGTATATCTAACCTGAACACTGAAGCTTTCTTT,CASSVGISNLNTEAFF
TRBJ2-3,NA,TRBV18,NA,TGTGCCAGCTCACCGCGGGACGCAAAACGGGGCACAGATACGCAGTATTTT,CASSPRDAKRGTDTQYF
TRBJ1-1,NA,TRBV6-5,TRBD1,TGTGCCAGCAAACTCCGGGACAGGGGGAACACTGAAGCTTTCTTT,CASKLRDRGNTEAFF
TRBJ1-1,NA,TRBV2,NA,TGTGCCAGCACAGGAGGCATGAACACTGAAGCTTTCTTT,CASTGGMNTEAFF
TRBJ2-5,few,TRBV2,TRBD1,TGTGCCAGCAGGTACCGGGACAGGGCCAAAGAGACCCAGTACTTC,CASRYRDRAKETQYF
TRBJ1-2,NA,TRBV19,TRBD1,TGTGCCAGTAGTACGACAGGGTCCTTTCGAGGCTACACCTTC,CASSTTGSFRGYTF
TRBJ2-1,NA,TRBV29-1,TRBD2,TGCAGCGAACTAGCGGACTCCTACAATGAGCAGTTCTTC,CSELADSYNEQFF
TRBJ2-7,NA,TRBV6-5,TRBD2,TGTGCCAGCAGTTACTCCTTAGCGGGGACCTACGAGCAGTACTTC,CASSYSLAGTYEQYF
TRBJ2-1,NA,TRBV11-3,NA,TGTGCCAGCAGCTTAGTCGCTGGACTCAACTACAATGAGCAGTTCTTC,CASSLVAGLNYNEQFF
TRBJ2-2,NA,TRBV30,TRBD1,TGTGCCTGGAGTCCAGACAGGGGGCAGGTGGAGCTGTTTTTT,CAWSPDRGQVELFF
TRBJ1-1,NA,TRBV11-3,TRBD1,TGTGCCAGCGGGCAGGGGGGCACTGAAGCTTTCTTT,CASGQGGTEAFF
TRBJ1-5,NA,TRBV19,TRBD1,TGTGCCAGTAGTATTGACAGGGGCGAGCCCCAGCATTTT,CASSIDRGEPQHF
TRBJ1-3,once,TRBV28,TRBD1,TGTGCCAGCAGTACTTGGGACAGGAGAAACACCATATATTTT,CASSTWDRRNTIYF
TRBJ1-3,NA,TRBV4-1,NA,TGCGCCAGCAGCCATCGCAGGGGTGGAAACACCATATATTTT,CASSHRRGGNTIYF
TRBJ2-7,NA,TRBV28,NA,TGTGCCACACAGGGTTACGTCTACGAGCAGTACTTC,CATQGYVYEQYF
TRBJ1-2,once,TRBV7-9,NA,TGTGCCAGCAGCACACCCCCCGAGTCGGGAGGCTACACCTTC,CASSTPPESGGYTF
TRBJ2-1,NA,TRBV12-2,NA,TGTGCAAGTCGCTTAGGAGGTAGCGGAGAGGGGGAGCAGTTCTTC,CASRLGGSGEGEQFF
TRBJ1-3,NA,TRBV3-1/TRBV3-2,NA,TGTGCCAGCAGCCCACGTAGCTCTGGAAACACCATATATTTT,CASSPRSSGNTIYF
TRBJ2-7,NA,TRBV3-1/TRBV3-2,NA,TGTGCCAGCAGCCAATTAGCGGACTACGAGCAGTACTTC,CASSQLADYEQYF
TRBJ2-4,NA,TRBV4-2,TRBD1,TGTGCCAGCAGCCTCGGGACAGGGGGCGCCCAAAACATTCAGTACTTC,CASSLGTGGAQNIQYF
TRBJ2-2,NA,TRBV5-4,NA,TGTGCCAGCAGCTTGGAGCAGGGGCACACCGGGGAGCTGTTTTTT,CASSLEQGHTGELFF
TRBJ2-7,NA,TRBV4-2,TRBD2,TGTGCCAGCAGCCAGCGGGAGGACGTTTACGAGCAGTACTTC,CASSQREDVYEQYF
TRBJ1-4,NA,TRBV7-9,TRBD1,TGTGCCAGCAGCTTACAGGGGGCTGGAGAAAAACTGTTTTTT,CASSLQGAGEKLFF
TRBJ2-5,once,TRBV6-5,NA,TGTGCCAGCAGTCCGAACACCCAAGAGACCCAGTACTTC,CASSPNTQETQYF
TRBJ2-5,NA,TRBV6-7,NA,TGTGCCAGCGAGGAGACCCAGTACTTC,CASEETQYF
TRBJ2-1,few,TRBV6-4,TRBD1,TGTGCCAGCAGTGAAGAGGGGGCTTACAATGAGCAGTTCTTC,CASSEEGAYNEQFF
TRBJ1-1,NA,TRBV28,NA,TGTGCCAGCATTACAGTGAACACTGAAGCTTTCTTT,CASITVNTEAFF
TRBJ2-7,once,TRBV27,TRBD2,TGTGCCAGCAGTTGGATAGGACTAGCGGCCTACGAGCAGTACTTC,CASSWIGLAAYEQYF
TRBJ2-2,NA,TRBV27,NA,TGTGCCAGCAGTTTTCTTCGGGGAGGCGGGGAGCTGTTTTTT,CASSFLRGGGELFF
TRBJ2-1,NA,TRBV5-1,NA,TGCGCCAGCAGCTTTCGGAGAAGCTCCTACAATGAGCAGTTCTTC,CASSFRRSSYNEQFF
TRBJ2-1,NA,TRBV27,TRBD2,TGTGCCAGCAGGACTAGCGGGGGCCCGAGGGAGCAGTTCTTC,CASRTSGGPREQFF
TRBJ2-7,NA,TRBV18,TRBD2,TGTGCCAGCTCACTAGCGACTAGCGGGGCCATCAACGAGCAGTACTTC,CASSLATSGAINEQYF
TRBJ2-1,NA,TRBV12-5,TRBD2,TGTGCTAGTGGTACAGCTAGCGGGGGATACAATGAGCAGTTCTTC,CASGTASGGYNEQFF
TRBJ1-1,few,TRBV2,TRBD1,TGTGCCAGAAGGACAGGGAAGGAAAGGCATGAAGCTTTCTTT,CARRTGKERHEAFF
TRBJ1-1,NA,TRBV4-2,NA,TGTGCCAGCAGCCAGGTGGACAGCGTGAACACTGAAGCTTTCTTT,CASSQVDSVNTEAFF
TRBJ2-7,NA,TRBV19,TRBD2,TGTGCCAGTGGCCACCCCGGGACGGGGGGTCCCTACGAGCAGTACTTC,CASGHPGTGGPYEQYF
TRBJ2-3,NA,TRBV5-1,NA,TGCGCCAGCACGGGGATTACGAGCACAGATACGCAGTATTTT,CASTGITSTDTQYF
TRBJ2-2,many,TRBV5-1,NA,TGCGCCAGCAGCTTGTTATCCAGGCGAAACACCGGGGAGCTGTTTTTT,CASSLLSRRNTGELFF
TRBJ1-3,NA,TRBV11-2,NA,TGTGCCAGCAGGGCGGGGCAGAGTACTGGAAACACCATATATTTT,CASRAGQSTGNTIYF
TRBJ2-1,few,TRBV7-9,TRBD1,TGTGCCAGCAGCCCAGACAGGGGGCATGAGCAGTTCTTC,CASSPDRGHEQFF
TRBJ1-3,few,TRBV11-2,TRBD1,TGTGCCAGCAGCTTCCAGGGACAGATCTCTGGAAACACCATATATTTT,CASSFQGQISGNTIYF
TRBJ2-2,once,TRBV4-2,TRBD2,TGTGCCAGCAGCCAAGGCAATGTGGCGGGGGACCCCACCGGGGAGCTGTTTTTT,CASSQGNVAGDPTGELFF
TRBJ2-3,NA,TRBV18,NA,TGTGCCAGCTCACCACCGGACACAGTAGATACGCAGTATTTT,CASSPPDTVDTQYF
TRBJ2-1,NA,TRBV12-5,TRBD1,TGTGCTAGTGGTTCGCCCATATTAAGGGGACAGGGGGGCAATGAGCAGTTCTTC,CASGSPILRGQGGNEQFF
TRBJ1-1,NA,TRBV20-1,TRBD1,TGCAGTGCTAGTTCTCGGGACGGGACAGAAAAGGCTTTCTTT,CSASSRDGTEKAFF
TRBJ1-3,few,TRBV5-1,NA,TGCGCCAGCATGTCGAATGTCGGAGAAGGAAACACCATATATTTT,CASMSNVGEGNTIYF
TRBJ2-6,NA,TRBV5-1,NA,TGCGCCAGCAGCTCCGTTGCTGGGGCCAACGTCCTGACTTTC,CASSSVAGANVLTF
TRBJ2-1,NA,TRBV19,NA,TGTGCCAGTAGTATTAGTAGAAGCTACAGGTCGAATGAGCAGTTCTTC,CASSISRSYRSNEQFF
TRBJ2-7,NA,TRBV18,NA,TGTGCCAGCTCATGGGGGCAATCTTCATACGAGCAGTACTTC,CASSWGQSSYEQYF
TRBJ2-1,NA,TRBV27,TRBD2,TGTGCCAGCACGAGCGGGAGGGCCGCCTACAATGAGCAGTTCTTC,CASTSGRAAYNEQFF